The rows below give T cell receptor beta chains drawn from one sample of a study of neurological immune-mediated disorders. TCRdb reanalysed the 5' RACE reads using MiXCR and keeps one entry per CDR3 protein. In the table there are about 48,000 distinct CDR3 sequences, about 25% of which are singletons. Sample: PBMCs. Every receptor here comes from an older woman in good health. Both conserved end residues are trimmed from each CDR3.

V gene	CDR3 protein
TRBV14	ASSQQGSEAF
TRBV20-1	SASRLAGAGGEQF
TRBV4-3	ASSQERALKLF
TRBV2	ASSVAGWETQY
TRBV7-2	ASSLIGSTDTQY
TRBV7-3	ASSTGTGAYNEQF
TRBV20-1	SARPLAGLAGDNEQF
TRBV5-5	ASSQYWGAGELF
TRBV11-3	ASSPGWSTDTQY
TRBV20-1	SAPYWETQY
TRBV7-3	ASSLTPTGGELF
TRBV18	ASSPTGTYEQY
TRBV20-1	SARDRRLAASEQY
TRBV24-1	ATSDLAGGSFNEQF
TRBV24-1	ATSLAGADTQY
TRBV4-3	ASSLGDRQTGELF